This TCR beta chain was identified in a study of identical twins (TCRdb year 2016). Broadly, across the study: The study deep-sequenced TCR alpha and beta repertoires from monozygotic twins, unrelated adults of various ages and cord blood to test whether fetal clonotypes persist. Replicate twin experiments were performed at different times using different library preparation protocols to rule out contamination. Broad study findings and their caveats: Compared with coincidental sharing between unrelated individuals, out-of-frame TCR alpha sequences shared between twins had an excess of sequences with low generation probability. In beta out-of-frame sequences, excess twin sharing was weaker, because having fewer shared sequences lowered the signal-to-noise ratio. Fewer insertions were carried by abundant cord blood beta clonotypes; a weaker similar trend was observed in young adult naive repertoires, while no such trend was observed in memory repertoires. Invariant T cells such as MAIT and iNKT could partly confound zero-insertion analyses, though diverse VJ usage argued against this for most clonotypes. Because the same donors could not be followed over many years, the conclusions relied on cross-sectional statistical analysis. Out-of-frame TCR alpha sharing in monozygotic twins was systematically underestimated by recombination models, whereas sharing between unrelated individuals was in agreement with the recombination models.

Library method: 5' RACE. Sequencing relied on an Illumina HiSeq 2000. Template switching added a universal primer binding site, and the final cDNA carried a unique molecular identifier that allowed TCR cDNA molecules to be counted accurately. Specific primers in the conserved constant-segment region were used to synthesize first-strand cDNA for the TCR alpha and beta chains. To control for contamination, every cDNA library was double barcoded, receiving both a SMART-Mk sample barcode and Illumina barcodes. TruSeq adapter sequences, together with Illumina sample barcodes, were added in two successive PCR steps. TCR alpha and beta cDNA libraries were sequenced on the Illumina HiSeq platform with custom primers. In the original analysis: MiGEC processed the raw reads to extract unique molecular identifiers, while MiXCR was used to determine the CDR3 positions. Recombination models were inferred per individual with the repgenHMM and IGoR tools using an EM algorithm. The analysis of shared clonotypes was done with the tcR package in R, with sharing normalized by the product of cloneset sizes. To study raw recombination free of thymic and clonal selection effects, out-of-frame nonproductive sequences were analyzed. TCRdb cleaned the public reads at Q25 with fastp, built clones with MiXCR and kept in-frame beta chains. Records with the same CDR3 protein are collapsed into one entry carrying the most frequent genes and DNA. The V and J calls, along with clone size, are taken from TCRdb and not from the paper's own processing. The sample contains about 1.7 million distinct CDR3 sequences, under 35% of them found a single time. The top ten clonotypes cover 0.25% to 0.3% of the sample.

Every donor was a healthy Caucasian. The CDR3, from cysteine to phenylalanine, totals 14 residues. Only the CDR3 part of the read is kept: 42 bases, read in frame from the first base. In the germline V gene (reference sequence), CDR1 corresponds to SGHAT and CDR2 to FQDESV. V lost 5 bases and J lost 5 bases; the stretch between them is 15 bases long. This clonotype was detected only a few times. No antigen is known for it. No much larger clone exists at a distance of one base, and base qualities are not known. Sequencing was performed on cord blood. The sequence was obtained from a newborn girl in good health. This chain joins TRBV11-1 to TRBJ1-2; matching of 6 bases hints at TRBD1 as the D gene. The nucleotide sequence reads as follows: TGTGCCAGCAGCCCTACGACAGGCCCATATGGCTACACCTTC. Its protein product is CASSPTTGPYGYTF. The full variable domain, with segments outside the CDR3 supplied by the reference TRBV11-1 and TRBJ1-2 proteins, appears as EAEVAQSPRYKITEKSQAVAFWCDPISGHATLYWYRQILGQGPELLVQFQDESVVDDSQLPKDRFSAERLKGVDSTLKIQPAELGDSAMYLCASSPTTGPYGYTFGSGTRLTVV.